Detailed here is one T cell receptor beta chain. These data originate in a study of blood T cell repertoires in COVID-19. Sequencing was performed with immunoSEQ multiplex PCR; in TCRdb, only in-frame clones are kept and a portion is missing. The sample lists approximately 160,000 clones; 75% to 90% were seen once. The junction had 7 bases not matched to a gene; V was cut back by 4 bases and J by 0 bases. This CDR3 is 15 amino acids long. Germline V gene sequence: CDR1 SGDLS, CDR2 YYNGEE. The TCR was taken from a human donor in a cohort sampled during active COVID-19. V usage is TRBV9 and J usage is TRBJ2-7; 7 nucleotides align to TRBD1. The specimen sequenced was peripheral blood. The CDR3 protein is CASSLGTASSYEQYF. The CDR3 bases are TGTGCCAGCAGCCTGGGGACAGCTTCCTCCTACGAGCAGTACTTC.